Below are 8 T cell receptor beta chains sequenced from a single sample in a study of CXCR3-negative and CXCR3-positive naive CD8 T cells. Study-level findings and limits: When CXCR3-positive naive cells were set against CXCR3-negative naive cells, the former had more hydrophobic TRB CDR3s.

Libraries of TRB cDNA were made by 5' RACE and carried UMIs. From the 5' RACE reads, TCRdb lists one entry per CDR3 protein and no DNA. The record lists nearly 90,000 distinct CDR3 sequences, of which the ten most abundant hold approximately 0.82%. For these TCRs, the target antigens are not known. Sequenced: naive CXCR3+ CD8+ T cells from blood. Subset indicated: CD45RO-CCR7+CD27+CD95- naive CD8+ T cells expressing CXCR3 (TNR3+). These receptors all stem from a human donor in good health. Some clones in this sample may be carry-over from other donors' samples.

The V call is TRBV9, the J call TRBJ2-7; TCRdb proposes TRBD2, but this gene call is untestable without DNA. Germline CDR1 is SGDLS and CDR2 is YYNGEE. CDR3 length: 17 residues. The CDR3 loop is CASSDSSGIGPNYEQYF.

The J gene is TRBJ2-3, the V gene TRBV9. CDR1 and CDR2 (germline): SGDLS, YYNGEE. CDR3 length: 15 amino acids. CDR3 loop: CASSVTATESDTQYF. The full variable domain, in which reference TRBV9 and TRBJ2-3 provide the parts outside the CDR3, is DSGVTQTPKHLITATGQRVTLRCSPRSGDLSVYWYQQSLDQGLQFLIQYYNGEERAKGNILERFSAQQFPDLHSELNLSSLELGDSALYFCASSVTATESDTQYFGPGTRLTVL.

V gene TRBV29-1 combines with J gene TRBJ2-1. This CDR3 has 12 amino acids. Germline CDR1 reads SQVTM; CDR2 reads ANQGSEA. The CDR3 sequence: CSVEGLWDEQFF.

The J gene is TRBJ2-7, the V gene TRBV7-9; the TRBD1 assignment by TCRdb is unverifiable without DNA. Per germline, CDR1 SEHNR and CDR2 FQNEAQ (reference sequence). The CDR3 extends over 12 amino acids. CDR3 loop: CASSPTGNEQYF. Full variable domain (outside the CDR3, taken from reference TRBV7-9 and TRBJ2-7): DTGVSQNPRHKITKRGQNVTFRCDPISEHNRLYWYRQTLGQGPEFLTYFQNEAQLEKSRLLSDRFSAERPKGSFSTLEIQRTEQGDSAMYLCASSPTGNEQYFGPGTRLTVT.

The CDR3 sequence is CASSLMGWTGDSPLHF. J is TRBJ1-6 and V is TRBV28; TCRdb gives TRBD1 as the D gene, but with no DNA this cannot be confirmed. Germline V gene lookup returns CDR1 MDHEN and CDR2 SYDVKM. There are 16 residues in the CDR3.

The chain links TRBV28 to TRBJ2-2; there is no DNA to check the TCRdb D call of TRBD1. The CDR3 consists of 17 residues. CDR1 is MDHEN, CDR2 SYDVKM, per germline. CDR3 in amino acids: CASSLHRDRAGSGELFF.

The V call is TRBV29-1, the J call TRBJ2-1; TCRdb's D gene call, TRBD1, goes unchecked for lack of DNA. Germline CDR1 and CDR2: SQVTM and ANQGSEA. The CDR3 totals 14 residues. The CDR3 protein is CSVEFRGHYNEQFF.

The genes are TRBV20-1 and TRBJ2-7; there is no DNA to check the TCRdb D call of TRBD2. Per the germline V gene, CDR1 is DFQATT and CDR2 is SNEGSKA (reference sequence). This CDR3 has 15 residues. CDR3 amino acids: CSAKMGLAGSYEQYF.